This T cell receptor (beta chain) was profiled in a study of T cell responses to AZD1222 COVID-19 vaccine. Findings of the study overall: Clonal diversity was possibly underestimated, and white British individuals and females predominated among donors. Among vaccine-associated CD4 TCRs, coverage spanned spike, with dominance at 160-218 and 743-854. Repertoire sampling occurred only after the peak T cell response. Nearly half of spike-specific TCRs reportedly target unmutated variant regions.

Turning to this clone: The antigen is undetermined.

Only in-frame clones appear in the TCRdb table, and some are missing; sequencing was by immunoSEQ multiplex PCR. The repertoire holds about 100,000 clones, with about 88% as singletons. This TCR derives from an adult in good health. The source was peripheral blood, collected on day 0 of AZD1222 vaccination.

The CDR3 spells CASAGYNEQFF. In nucleotides, the CDR3 is TGCGCCAGCGCAGGCTACAATGAGCAGTTCTTC. This chain connects TRBV10-1 to TRBJ2-1, with D hard to call. CDR3 size: 11 residues. V dropped 8 bases and J dropped 3 bases, with 5 bases sitting between them. The germline V gene has CDR1 WNHNN and CDR2 SYGVQD (reference sequence).